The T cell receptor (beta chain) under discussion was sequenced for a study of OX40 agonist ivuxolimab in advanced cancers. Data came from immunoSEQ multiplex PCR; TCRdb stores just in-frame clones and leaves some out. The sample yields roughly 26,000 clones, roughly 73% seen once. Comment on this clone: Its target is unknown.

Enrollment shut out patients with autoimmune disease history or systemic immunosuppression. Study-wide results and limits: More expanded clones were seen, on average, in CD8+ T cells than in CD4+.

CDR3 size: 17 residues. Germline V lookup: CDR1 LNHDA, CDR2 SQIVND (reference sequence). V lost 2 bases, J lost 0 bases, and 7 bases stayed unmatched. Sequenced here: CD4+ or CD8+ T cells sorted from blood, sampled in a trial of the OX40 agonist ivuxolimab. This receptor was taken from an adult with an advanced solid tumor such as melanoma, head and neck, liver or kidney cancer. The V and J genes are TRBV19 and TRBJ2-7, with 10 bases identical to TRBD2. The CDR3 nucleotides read TGTGCCAGTAGTATAAGATGGGCTAGCGGGGGCTCCTACGAGCAGTACTTC. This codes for CASSIRWASGGSYEQYF.